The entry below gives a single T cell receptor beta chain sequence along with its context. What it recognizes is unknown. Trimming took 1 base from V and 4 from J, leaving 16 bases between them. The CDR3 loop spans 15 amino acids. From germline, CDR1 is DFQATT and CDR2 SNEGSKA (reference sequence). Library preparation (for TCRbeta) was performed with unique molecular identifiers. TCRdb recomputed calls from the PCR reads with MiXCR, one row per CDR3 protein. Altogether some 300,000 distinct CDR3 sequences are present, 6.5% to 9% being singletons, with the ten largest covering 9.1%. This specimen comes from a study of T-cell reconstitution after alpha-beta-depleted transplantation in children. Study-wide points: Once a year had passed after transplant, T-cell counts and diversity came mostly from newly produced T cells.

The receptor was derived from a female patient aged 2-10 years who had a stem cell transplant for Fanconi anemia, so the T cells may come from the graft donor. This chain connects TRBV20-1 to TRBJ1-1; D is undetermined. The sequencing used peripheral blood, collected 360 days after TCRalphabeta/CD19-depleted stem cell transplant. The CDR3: CSARVKVFAGTEAFF. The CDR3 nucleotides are TGCAGTGCTAGAGTAAAGGTTTTCGCGGGCACTGAAGCTTTCTTT.